Described below is a single T cell receptor (beta chain) sequence and its context. The CDR3 loop spans 15 amino acids. V was clipped by 5 bases and J by 7 bases; unmatched bases: 9. This sample is part of a study of CDR3 diversity in severe acne. Each CDR3 protein is one row after TCRdb ran MiXCR on the PCR reads. Of over 100,000 distinct CDR3 sequences in the sample, roughly half were seen once. Sequencing input: blood. The clonotype originates from a male donor with acne. The chain carries TRBV12-3 or TRBV12-4 and TRBJ2-3; 10 bases are a match to TRBD1. The CDR3 nucleotides are TGTGCCAGCAGTCCCCCCGGGACAGGGGCGAATACGCAGTATTTT. Encoded protein: CASSPPGTGANTQYF.